This TCR beta chain was captured in a study of T cell responses to AZD1222 COVID-19 vaccine. For this clone: As yet, its antigen is unknown.

The method was immunoSEQ multiplex PCR; TCRdb's version includes in-frame clones alone and lacks a portion of them. This sample yields nearly 110,000 clones, of which roughly 87% are seen a single time; around 4.4% belongs to the top ten. Germline V gene data show CDR1 as SGDLS and CDR2 as YYNGEE. The CDR3 runs to 14 residues. With 3 bases removed from V and 4 bases from J, the gap between germline ends came to 14 bases. Broader study findings: The study reported that nearly half of spike-specific TCRs target unmutated variant regions. Across spike, vaccine-associated CD4 TCRs were found, dominant at 160-218 and 743-854. Donors, mostly white British, included more females; clonal diversity was possibly underestimated. Repertoires in all cases were sampled only once the peak T cell response had passed.

This clonotype originated in an adult in good health. This chain uses TRBV9 with TRBJ2-7, with D maybe TRBD2 (5 bases). Sequenced material: peripheral blood, taken on day 0 of AZD1222 vaccination. The chain's CDR3 is CASSGAKGDYEQYF. CDR3 nucleotides: TGTGCCAGCAGCGGGGCGAAGGGAGATTACGAGCAGTACTTC. The entire variable domain, with the rest obtained from reference TRBV9 and TRBJ2-7, is as follows: DSGVTQTPKHLITATGQRVTLRCSPRSGDLSVYWYQQSLDQGLQFLIQYYNGEERAKGNILERFSAQQFPDLHSELNLSSLELGDSALYFCASSGAKGDYEQYFGPGTRLTVT.